The clone carrying this T cell receptor (beta chain) has only a few counts. Its antigen is still unknown. The entry originates in a study of cytotoxic CD8 clonotypes in ibrutinib-treated CLL. Turning to the study itself: Response samples followed a median around 12 months of treatment, range 6 to 36.

Study outcomes and limitations: Baseline levels of clonality went above those of age-matched healthy donors and moved with circulating CD8+ T-cell counts.

The planned depth of sequencing spanned 1 in 200,000 to 1 in 1 million T cells. Profiling relied on immunoSEQ multiplex PCR, and the TCRdb table lists in-frame clones only, not all of them. The sample includes approximately 100,000 clones, approximately 58% seen only once; the top ten take about 40%. After removal of 4 bases from V and 4 bases from J, the junction contained 7 bases not matched to a gene. CDR3 length equals 14 residues. Looked up from germline, CDR1 is SGHTS and CDR2 is YDEGEE. The sequence came from a human donor with chronic lymphocytic leukemia. Sequencing was performed on PBMCs, taken after 24 months of ibrutinib treatment. This chain links TRBV5-8 with TRBJ1-2, with 7 nucleotides matching TRBD1. The CDR3 region is CASSLADRVYGYTF. Here the CDR3 DNA reads TGTGCCAGCAGCCTCGCCGACAGGGTCTATGGCTACACCTTC.